This entry lists 20 T cell receptor beta chains sequenced from one sample in a study of blood T cell repertoires in COVID-19. TCRdb keeps only in-frame clones here, not all; method: immunoSEQ multiplex PCR. Of about 190,000 clones listed, just under 80% were seen once; the top ten hold 2.5% to 3%. Sequenced material: peripheral blood. The source is a woman older than 75 with active or convalescent COVID-19.

The chain combines TRBV5-1 with TRBJ2-5; the match to TRBD2 covers 14 bases. The CDR3 is made up of 14 amino acids. V lost 3 bases to trimming and J lost 14 bases; unmatched junction nucleotides: 9. Looked up from germline, CDR1 is SGHRS and CDR2 is YFSETQ. CDR3 sequence (DNA): TGCGCCAGCAGCTCTAGGACTAGCGGGGGGCCAAGATACTTC. Its translation: CASSSRTSGGPRYF.

The rearrangement uses TRBV11-2 and TRBJ2-2; 7 bases align to TRBD1. The trim removed 5 bases at V and 4 bases at J, leaving 4 bases unmatched. The CDR3 runs 14 residues. Germline V gene sequence: CDR1 SGHAT, CDR2 FQNNGV. Here the CDR3 reads CASSRQGPTGELFF. The CDR3 nucleotides read TGTGCCAGCAGCAGACAGGGTCCCACCGGGGAGCTGTTTTTT.

The chain employs TRBV7-8 and TRBJ2-2; possible D gene TRBD2, 7 bases. This CDR3 has 16 residues. The V and J ends lost 5 bases and 2 bases respectively, with 15 bases between them. Looked up from germline, CDR1 is SGHVS and CDR2 is FQNEAQ. The DNA of the CDR3 is TGTGCCAGCAGCCCCGATGGGGGGGCCAACACCGGGGAGCTGTTTTTT. It is translated as CASSPDGGANTGELFF.

This chain links TRBV7-2 with TRBJ1-2; TRBD1 might be the D (6 bases). The CDR3 length is 15 residues. Per the germline V gene, CDR1 is SGHTA and CDR2 is FQGNSA. Trimming stripped 4 bases from V and 0 bases from J, with 12 bases between. CDR3 DNA: TGTGCCAGCAGCTCACAGGGCGCAGCTAACTATGGCTACACCTTC. This codes for CASSSQGAANYGYTF. Full variable domain (rest looked up from reference TRBV7-2 and TRBJ1-2): GAGVSQSPSNKVTEKGKDVELRCDPISGHTALYWYRQSLGQGLEFLIYFQGNSAPDKSGLPSDRFSAERTGGSVSTLTIQRTQQEDSAVYLCASSSQGAANYGYTFGSGTRLTVV.

The rearrangement joins TRBV5-6 to TRBJ1-1; 9 bases map to TRBD1. The CDR3 runs to 14 residues. V lost 5 bases to trimming and J lost 5 bases; unmatched junction nucleotides: 7. Germline V gives CDR1 SGHDT, CDR2 YYEEEE. The CDR3 DNA is TGTGCCAGCAGTCCCACAGGGGGCTGGACTGAAGCTTTCTTT. It codes for CASSPTGGWTEAFF.

The chain uses TRBV4-3 and TRBJ1-2, with unresolved D. Trimming pared 0 bases from V and 2 bases from J, leaving 10 bases between. Per germline, CDR1 LGHNA and CDR2 YSLEER. The CDR3 runs to 15 residues. CDR3 residues: CASSQDWTGNYGYTF. The CDR3 coding sequence is TGCGCCAGCAGCCAAGATTGGACGGGAAACTATGGCTACACCTTC.

CDR3 in amino acids: CASSYLAGAYEQYF. CDR3 nucleotide sequence: TGTGCCAGCAGTTACCTAGCGGGGGCCTACGAGCAGTACTTC. V is TRBV2 and J is TRBJ2-7; 10 positions agree with TRBD2. Unmatched junction bases numbered 3, after V lost 5 bases and J lost 2 bases. The CDR3 loop spans 14 amino acids. The germline V gene encodes CDR1 SNHLY and CDR2 FYNNEI.

This clone was recorded a few times. The chain recombines TRBV2 with TRBJ1-5, with D perhaps matching TRBD1 (5 bases). The V and J ends lost 6 bases and 4 bases respectively, with 31 bases between them. CDR1 is SNHLY, CDR2 FYNNEI, per germline. The length of the CDR3 is 20 residues. The DNA for the CDR3 is TGTGCCAGCAGCGTACCTGAGGGTCGCGGTATGGTGGGGGGTAATCAGCCCCAGCATTTT. Its translation: CASSVPEGRGMVGGNQPQHF.

This clone was detected a few times. V and J are TRBV28 and TRBJ1-2; TRBD1 matches at 7 bases. The germline V gene has CDR1 MDHEN and CDR2 SYDVKM. The junction had 15 bases not matched to a gene; V was cut back by 6 bases and J by 8 bases. This CDR3 comprises 15 residues. The chain's CDR3 is CASSLIAETGYGYTF. For the CDR3, the DNA is TGTGCCAGCAGCCTTATCGCCGAGACAGGGTACGGCTACACCTTC.

The chain couples TRBV5-4 to TRBJ1-2; 7 bases are shared with TRBD1. The CDR3 spans 14 residues. Germline lookup yields CDR1 SGHNT and CDR2 YYREEE (reference sequence). Trimming cost V 5 bases and J 0 bases; bases outside gene matches: 4. Here the CDR3 DNA reads TGTGCCAGCAGGCGGGACAGCTCTAACTATGGCTACACCTTC. Translating it yields CASRRDSSNYGYTF. Using reference TRBV5-4 and TRBJ1-2 for the parts outside the CDR3, the full variable domain is ETGVTQSPTHLIKTRGQQVTLRCSSQSGHNTVSWYQQALGQGPQFIFQYYREEENGRGNFPPRFSGLQFPNYSSELNVNALELDDSALYLCASRRDSSNYGYTFGSGTRLTVV.

The V gene is TRBV27, the J gene TRBJ2-5, with a tentative D call TRBD2 (5 bases). The germline V gene has CDR1 MNHEY and CDR2 SMNVEV (reference sequence). V was trimmed by 4 bases and J by 2 bases, leaving 14 bases between them. The length of the CDR3 is 15 residues. CDR3 DNA sequence: TGTGCCAGCAGTTCAGGCAACGCGGGTCAAGAGACCCAGTACTTC. Its protein is CASSSGNAGQETQYF.

This clone was seen a handful of times. V is TRBV19 and J is TRBJ1-5; D remains unclear. There are 14 residues in the CDR3. Germline lookup yields CDR1 LNHDA and CDR2 SQIVND (reference sequence). V lost 3 bases and J lost 3, with 9 bases in between. The DNA of the CDR3 is TGTGCCAGTAGTATTCCAGGATCCAATCAGCCCCAGCATTTT. As protein: CASSIPGSNQPQHF. The full variable domain, completed using reference TRBV19 and TRBJ1-5, is DGGITQSPKYLFRKEGQNVTLSCEQNLNHDAMYWYRQDPGQGLRLIYYSQIVNDFQKGDIAEGYSVSREKKESFPLTVTSAQKNPTAFYLCASSIPGSNQPQHFGDGTRLSIL.

This chain joins TRBV11-2 and TRBJ1-1, with unresolved D. Germline V gene lookup returns CDR1 SGHAT and CDR2 FQNNGV. V was clipped by 4 bases and J by 3 bases, with 9 bases between them. The length of the CDR3 is 13 residues. The DNA for the CDR3 is TGTGCCAGCAGCTCCGACCGGGACACTGAAGCTTTCTTT. Amino acid sequence: CASSSDRDTEAFF.

This chain uses TRBV28 with TRBJ1-2; a weak D match, TRBD1 (6 bases). The germline V gene has CDR1 MDHEN and CDR2 SYDVKM. CDR3 length: 14 residues. V was trimmed by 4 bases and J by 2 bases, leaving 11 bases between them. CDR3 in amino acids: CASSYPDSNYGYTF. CDR3 bases: TGTGCCAGCAGTTATCCGGACAGCAACTATGGCTACACCTTC.

This chain connects TRBV28 to TRBJ2-6; possibly TRBD1 for D (5 bases). The germline V gene encodes CDR1 MDHEN and CDR2 SYDVKM. V lost 7 bases, J lost 4 bases, and 17 bases lay in between. The CDR3 extends over 16 amino acids. The CDR3 DNA reads TGTGCCAGCATTTCCCAAGGGGTACAAGGGGCCAACGTCCTGACTTTC. This translates into CASISQGVQGANVLTF.

The chain uses TRBV5-4 and TRBJ1-2; the D is unclear. Germline V lookup: CDR1 SGHNT, CDR2 YYREEE (reference sequence). The CDR3 covers 15 residues. The germline V and J ends were trimmed by 0 bases and 4 bases, with 13 bases remaining between them. This chain's CDR3 is CASSLGEWVGYGYTF. The CDR3 nucleotides are TGTGCCAGCAGCTTGGGGGAGTGGGTAGGCTATGGCTACACCTTC.

This clone was seen more than once but under ten times. The same CDR3 can be traced to other DNA sequences in this sample. The genes are TRBV3-1 (or the pseudogene TRBV3-2) and TRBJ1-3; TRBD1 is a possible D gene (6 bases). This CDR3 region has 14 residues. V shed 3 bases and J shed 0 bases, with 6 bases lying between them. Germline-derived CDR1 and CDR2 are LGHDT and YNNKEL (reference sequence). The CDR3 loop is CASSQGASGNTIYF. The CDR3 coding sequence is TGTGCCAGCAGCCAGGGGGCCTCTGGAAACACCATATATTTT.

This clone was found a few times. The chain employs TRBV29-1 and TRBJ2-2; 8 bases are shared with TRBD1. The V gene's germline CDR1 is SQVTM and CDR2 ANQGSEA. The CDR3 length is 14 residues. The V and J ends lost 6 bases and 2 bases, in that order; junction bases with no gene match: 5. The CDR3 loop is CSVGQDFNTGELFF. The CDR3 nucleotides read TGCAGCGTGGGACAGGATTTTAACACCGGGGAGCTGTTTTTT.

This rearrangement joins TRBV28 to TRBJ1-5; D is uncertain. Germline CDR1 is MDHEN and CDR2 is SYDVKM. The CDR3 contains 14 residues. Between the trimmed V and J ends, which lost 3 bases and 5 bases, there was a span of 11 bases. The DNA for the CDR3 is TGTGCCAGCAGTTTGGGGAGGTTTTATCAGCCCCAGCATTTT. Encoded protein: CASSLGRFYQPQHF. The whole variable domain, filled in from reference TRBV28 and TRBJ1-5, reads DVKVTQSSRYLVKRTGEKVFLECVQDMDHENMFWYRQDPGLGLRLIYFSYDVKMKEKGDIPEGYSVSREKKERFSLILESASTNQTSMYLCASSLGRFYQPQHFGDGTRLSIL.

The CDR3 DNA reads TGTGCCTGGACCAATCGCGGAGAGACCCAGTACTTC. Encoded protein: CAWTNRGETQYF. The chain combines TRBV30 with TRBJ2-5; D remains unclear. The V end was cut by 4 bases, the J end by 4 bases, with 10 bases between. Germline V gene data show CDR1 as GTSNPN and CDR2 as SVGIG (reference sequence). The CDR3 is 12 residues long.